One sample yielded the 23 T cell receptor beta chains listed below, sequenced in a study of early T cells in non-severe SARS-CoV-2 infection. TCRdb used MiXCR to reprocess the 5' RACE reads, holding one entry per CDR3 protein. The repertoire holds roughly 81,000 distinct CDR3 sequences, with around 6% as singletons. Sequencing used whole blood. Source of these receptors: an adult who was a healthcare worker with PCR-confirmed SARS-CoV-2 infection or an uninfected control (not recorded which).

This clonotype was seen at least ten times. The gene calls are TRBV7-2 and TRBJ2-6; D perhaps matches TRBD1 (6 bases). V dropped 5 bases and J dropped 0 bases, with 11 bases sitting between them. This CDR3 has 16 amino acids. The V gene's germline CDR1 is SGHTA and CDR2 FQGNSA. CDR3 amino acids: CASSQGMISGANVLTF. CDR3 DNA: TGTGCCAGCAGCCAGGGGATGATCTCTGGGGCCAACGTCCTGACTTTC.

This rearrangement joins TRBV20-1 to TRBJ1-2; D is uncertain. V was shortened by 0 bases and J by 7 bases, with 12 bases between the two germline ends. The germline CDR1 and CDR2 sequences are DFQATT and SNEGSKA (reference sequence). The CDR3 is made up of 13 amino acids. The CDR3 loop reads CSARDNGMIGYTF. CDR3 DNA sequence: TGCAGTGCTAGAGATAACGGGATGATTGGCTACACCTTC.

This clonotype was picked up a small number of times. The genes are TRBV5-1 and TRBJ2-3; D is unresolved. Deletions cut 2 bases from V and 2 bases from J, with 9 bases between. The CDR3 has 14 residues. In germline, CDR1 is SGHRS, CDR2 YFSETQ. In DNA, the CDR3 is TGCGCCAGCAGCTTCTCCGGAGCCACAGATACGCAGTATTTT. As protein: CASSFSGATDTQYF.

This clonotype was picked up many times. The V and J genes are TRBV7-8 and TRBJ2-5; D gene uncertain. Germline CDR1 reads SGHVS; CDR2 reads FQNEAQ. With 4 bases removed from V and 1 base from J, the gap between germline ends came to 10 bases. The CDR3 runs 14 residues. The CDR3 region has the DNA TGTGCCAGCAGCTCTGGGCACCTCCAAGAGACCCAGTACTTC. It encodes CASSSGHLQETQYF.

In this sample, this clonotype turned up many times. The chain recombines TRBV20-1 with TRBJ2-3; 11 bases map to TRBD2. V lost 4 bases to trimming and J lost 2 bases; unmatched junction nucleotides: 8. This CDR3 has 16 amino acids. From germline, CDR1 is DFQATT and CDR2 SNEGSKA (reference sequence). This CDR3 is CSATSPSGGLTDTQYF. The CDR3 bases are TGCAGTGCTACCTCGCCTAGCGGGGGGCTCACAGATACGCAGTATTTT.

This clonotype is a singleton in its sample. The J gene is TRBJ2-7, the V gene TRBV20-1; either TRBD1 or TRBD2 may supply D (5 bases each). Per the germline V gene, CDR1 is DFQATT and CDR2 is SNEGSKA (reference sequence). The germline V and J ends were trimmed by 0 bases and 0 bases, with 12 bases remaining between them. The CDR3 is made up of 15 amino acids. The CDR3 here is CSARDWGTHSYEQYF. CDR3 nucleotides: TGCAGTGCTAGAGATTGGGGGACCCACTCCTACGAGCAGTACTTC.

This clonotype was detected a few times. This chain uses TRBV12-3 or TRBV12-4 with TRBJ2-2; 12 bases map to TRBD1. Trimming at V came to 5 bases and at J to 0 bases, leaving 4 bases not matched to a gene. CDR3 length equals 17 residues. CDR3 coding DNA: TGTGCCAGCAGTACCGGGACAGGGGGCTCGAACACCGGGGAGCTGTTTTTT. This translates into CASSTGTGGSNTGELFF.

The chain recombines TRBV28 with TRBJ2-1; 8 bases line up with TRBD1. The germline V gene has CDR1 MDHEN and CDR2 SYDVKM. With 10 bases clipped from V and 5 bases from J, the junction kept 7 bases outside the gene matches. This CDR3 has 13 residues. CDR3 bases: TGTGCCACCTACAGGGGGTGGAACAATGAGCAGTTCTTC. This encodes CATYRGWNNEQFF.

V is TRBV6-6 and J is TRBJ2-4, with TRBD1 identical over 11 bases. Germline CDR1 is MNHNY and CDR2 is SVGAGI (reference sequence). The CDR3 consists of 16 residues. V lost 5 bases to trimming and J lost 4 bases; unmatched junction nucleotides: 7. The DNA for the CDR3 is TGTGCCAGCAGTGGGCCGGGACAGGGGGTGAAAAACATTCAGTACTTC. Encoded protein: CASSGPGQGVKNIQYF.

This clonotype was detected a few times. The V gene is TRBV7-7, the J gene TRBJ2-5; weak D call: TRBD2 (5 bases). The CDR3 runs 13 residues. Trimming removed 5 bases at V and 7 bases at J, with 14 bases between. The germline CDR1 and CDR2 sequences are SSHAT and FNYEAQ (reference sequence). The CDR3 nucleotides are TGTGCCAGCAGCCCCCTAGATCGGGGGACCCAGTACTTC. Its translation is CASSPLDRGTQYF.

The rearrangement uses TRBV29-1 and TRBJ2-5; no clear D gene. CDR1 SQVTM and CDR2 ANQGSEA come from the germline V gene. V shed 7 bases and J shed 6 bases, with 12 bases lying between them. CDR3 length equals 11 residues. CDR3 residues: CSALDEKTQYF. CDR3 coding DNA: TGCAGCGCCCTCGACGAAAAGACCCAGTACTTC.

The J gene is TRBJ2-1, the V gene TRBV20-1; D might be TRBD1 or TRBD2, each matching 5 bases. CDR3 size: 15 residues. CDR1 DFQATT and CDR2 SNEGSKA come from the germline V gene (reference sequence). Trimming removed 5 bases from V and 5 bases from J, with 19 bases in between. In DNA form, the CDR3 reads TGCAGTGCTCCCAATTTCGGGGCTGAAGACAATGAGCAGTTCTTC. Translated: CSAPNFGAEDNEQFF.

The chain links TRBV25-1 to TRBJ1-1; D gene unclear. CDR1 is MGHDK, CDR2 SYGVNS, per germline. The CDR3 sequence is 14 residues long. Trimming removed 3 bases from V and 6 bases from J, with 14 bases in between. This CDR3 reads CASSESAGTPEAFF. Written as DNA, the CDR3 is TGTGCCAGCAGTGAGTCGGCCGGAACCCCTGAAGCTTTCTTT.

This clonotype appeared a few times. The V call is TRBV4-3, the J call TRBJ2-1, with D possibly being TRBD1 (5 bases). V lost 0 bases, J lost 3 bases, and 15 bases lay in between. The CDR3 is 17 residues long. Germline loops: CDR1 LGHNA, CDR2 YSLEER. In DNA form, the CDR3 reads TGCGCCAGCAGCCAAGATCTTGGCAGGGCTGACTACAATGAGCAGTTCTTC. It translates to CASSQDLGRADYNEQFF.

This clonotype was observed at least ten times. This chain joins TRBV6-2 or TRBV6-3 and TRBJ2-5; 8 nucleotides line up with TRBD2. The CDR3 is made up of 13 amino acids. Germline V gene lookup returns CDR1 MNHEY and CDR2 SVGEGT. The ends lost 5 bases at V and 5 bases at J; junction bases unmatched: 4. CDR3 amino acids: CASSPGGVETQYF. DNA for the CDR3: TGTGCCAGCAGTCCGGGAGGGGTGGAGACCCAGTACTTC.

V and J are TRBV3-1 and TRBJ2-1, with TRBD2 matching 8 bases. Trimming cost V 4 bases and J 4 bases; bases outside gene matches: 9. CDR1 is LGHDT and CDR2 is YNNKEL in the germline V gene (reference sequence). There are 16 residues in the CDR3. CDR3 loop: CASSPFSGGLYNEQFF. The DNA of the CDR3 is TGTGCCAGCAGCCCATTCTCGGGGGGGCTTTACAATGAGCAGTTCTTC.

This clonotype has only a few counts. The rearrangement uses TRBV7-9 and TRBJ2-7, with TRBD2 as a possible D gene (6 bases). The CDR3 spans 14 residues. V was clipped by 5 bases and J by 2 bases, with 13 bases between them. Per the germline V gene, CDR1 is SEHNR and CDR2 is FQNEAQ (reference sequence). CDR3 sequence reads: CASSRAEGTYEQYF. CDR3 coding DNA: TGTGCCAGCAGCCGGGCGGAGGGCACCTACGAGCAGTACTTC.

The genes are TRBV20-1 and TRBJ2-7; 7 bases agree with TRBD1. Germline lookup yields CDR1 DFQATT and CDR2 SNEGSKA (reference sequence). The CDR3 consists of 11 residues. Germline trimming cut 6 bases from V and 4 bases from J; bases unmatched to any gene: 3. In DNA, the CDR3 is TGCAGTGCATCGACAGGGTACGAGCAGTACTTC. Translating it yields CSASTGYEQYF.

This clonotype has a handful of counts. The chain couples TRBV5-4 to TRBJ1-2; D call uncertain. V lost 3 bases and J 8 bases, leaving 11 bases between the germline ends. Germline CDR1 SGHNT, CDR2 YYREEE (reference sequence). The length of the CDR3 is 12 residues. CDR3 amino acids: CASSSPLQGYTF. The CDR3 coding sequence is TGTGCCAGCAGCTCCCCCCTCCAGGGCTACACCTTC.

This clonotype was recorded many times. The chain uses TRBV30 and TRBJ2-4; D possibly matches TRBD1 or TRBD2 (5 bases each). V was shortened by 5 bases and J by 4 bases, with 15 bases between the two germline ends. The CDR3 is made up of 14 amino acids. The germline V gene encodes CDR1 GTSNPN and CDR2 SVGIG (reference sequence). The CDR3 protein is CAWQTAGAKNIQYF. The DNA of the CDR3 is TGTGCCTGGCAAACGGCCGGGGCAAAAAACATTCAGTACTTC.

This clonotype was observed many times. Here the CDR3 reads CSARDVRGSSAGELFF. The CDR3 DNA is TGCAGTGCTAGAGATGTGAGAGGGTCGAGCGCCGGGGAGCTGTTTTTT. The rearrangement joins TRBV20-1 to TRBJ2-2; possibly TRBD2 for D (5 bases). V was shortened by 0 bases and J by 6 bases, with 17 bases between the two germline ends. Germline-derived CDR1 and CDR2 are DFQATT and SNEGSKA (reference sequence). The CDR3 extends over 16 amino acids.

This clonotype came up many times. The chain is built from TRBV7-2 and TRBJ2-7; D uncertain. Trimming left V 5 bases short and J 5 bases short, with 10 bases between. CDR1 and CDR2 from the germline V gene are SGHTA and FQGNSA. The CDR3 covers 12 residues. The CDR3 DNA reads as TGTGCCAGCAGCCCCCCGACGGACGAGCAGTACTTC. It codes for CASSPPTDEQYF.

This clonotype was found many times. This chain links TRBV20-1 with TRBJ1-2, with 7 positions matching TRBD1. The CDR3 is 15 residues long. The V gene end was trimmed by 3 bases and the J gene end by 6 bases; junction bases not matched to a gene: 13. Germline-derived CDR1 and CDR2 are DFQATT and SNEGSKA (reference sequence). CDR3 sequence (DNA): TGCAGTGCTAGTAGGACAGGTCTTTCTTCGGATGGCTACACCTTC. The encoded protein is CSASRTGLSSDGYTF.